Listed below are T cell receptor beta chains from one sample, sequenced in a study of cytomegalovirus exposure and HLA in healthy donors. TCRdb's table, derived via immunoSEQ multiplex PCR, lists solely in-frame clones and lacks some. Of about 160,000 clones detected, approximately 82% appear once; the ten largest clones hold more than 7%. Sequenced sample: PBMCs. The receptors shown here come from a male donor in good health and CMV-seropositive. The CDR3 runs from the conserved cysteine through the conserved F or W. A D gene is named only where the DNA matches it firmly. Clone sizes are given selectively: once, few, many, or a class where the clone is expanded.

clone size | J gene | D gene | V gene | CDR3 protein | CDR3 DNA
NA | TRBJ1-4 | TRBD1 | TRBV11-2 | CASSHGQGIEKLFF | TGTGCCAGCAGCCACGGACAGGGGATCGAAAAACTGTTTTTT
once | TRBJ2-7 | NA | TRBV15 | CATSPNRDMTSYEQYF | TGTGCCACCAGCCCTAACCGGGACATGACATCCTACGAGCAGTACTTC
NA | TRBJ2-5 | NA | TRBV7-6 | CASSFGTQETQYF | TGTGCCAGCAGCTTTGGCACCCAAGAGACCCAGTACTTC
NA | TRBJ2-1 | TRBD1 | TRBV5-1 | CASSLGQGANEQFF | TGCGCCAGCAGCTTAGGACAGGGGGCGAATGAGCAGTTCTTC
many | TRBJ1-5 | TRBD1 | TRBV5-5 | CASSLGTGTAINQPQHF | TGTGCCAGCAGCTTGGGCACCGGGACAGCGATCAATCAGCCCCAGCATTTT
NA | TRBJ1-5 | NA | TRBV19 | CASSMEGGPNQPQHF | TGTGCCAGTAGTATGGAGGGGGGGCCGAATCAGCCCCAGCATTTT
NA | TRBJ2-7 | NA | TRBV27 | CASSGAGGEQYF | TGTGCCAGCTCGGGGGCAGGGGGCGAGCAGTACTTC
NA | TRBJ1-2 | NA | TRBV5-6 | CASSLAGRGDYGYTF | TGTGCCAGCAGCTTGGCCGGCCGGGGGGACTATGGCTACACCTTC
NA | TRBJ2-2 | NA | TRBV13 | CASSLGTNTGELFF | TGTGCCAGCAGCTTAGGCACGAACACCGGGGAGCTGTTTTTT
few | TRBJ2-5 | TRBD1 | TRBV2 | CASSDWDSQETQYF | TGTGCCAGCAGTGACTGGGACAGCCAAGAGACCCAGTACTTC
NA | TRBJ1-1 | NA | TRBV6-5 | CASSYTPGAGYTEAFF | TGTGCCAGCAGTTACACTCCAGGGGCCGGGTACACTGAAGCTTTCTTT
few | TRBJ2-5 | TRBD2 | TRBV7-2 | CASSSMSRGNQETQYF | TGTGCCAGCAGCTCTATGTCGCGGGGGAACCAAGAGACCCAGTACTTC
NA | TRBJ1-2 | NA | TRBV6-5 | CASSRSRGNGYTF | TGTGCCAGCAGTCGATCTCGTGGCAATGGCTACACCTTC
once | TRBJ2-7 | NA | TRBV27 | CASRDLNEQYF | TGTGCCAGCCGGGATTTGAACGAGCAGTACTTC
few | TRBJ1-3 | NA | TRBV9 | CASSVLGGSGNTIYF | TGTGCCAGCAGCGTATTGGGGGGCTCTGGAAACACCATATATTTT
NA | TRBJ2-7 | NA | TRBV7-6 | CASSHGGATYEQYF | TGTGCCAGCAGCCATGGGGGGGCCACCTACGAGCAGTACTTC
NA | TRBJ1-2 | NA | TRBV7-8 | CASSLGGDGYTF | TGTGCCAGCAGCTTAGGCGGGGATGGCTACACCTTC
NA | TRBJ2-4 | NA | TRBV21-1 | CASSKPRNNPTVKNIQYF | TGTGCCAGCAGCAAACCGCGGAATAACCCGACAGTGAAAAACATTCAGTACTTC
once | TRBJ1-1 | NA | TRBV15 | CATSRGRGRTEAFF | TGTGCCACCAGCAGAGGAAGGGGTCGGACTGAAGCTTTCTTT
NA | TRBJ2-3 | TRBD1 | TRBV4-1 | CASSQPDRVDTQYF | TGCGCCAGCAGCCAACCGGACAGGGTCGATACGCAGTATTTT
NA | TRBJ1-5 | TRBD1 | TRBV28 | CASNHGTGYNQPQHF | TGTGCCAGCAACCACGGGACAGGGTACAATCAGCCCCAGCATTTT
NA | TRBJ2-1 | NA | TRBV13 | CASSLVLANNEQFF | TGTGCCAGCAGCTTAGTACTAGCCAACAATGAGCAGTTCTTC
NA | TRBJ2-7 | TRBD1 | TRBV18 | CASSPRGTGGASEQYF | TGTGCCAGCTCACCACGAGGGACAGGGGGCGCGTCCGAGCAGTACTTC
once | TRBJ2-1 | TRBD2 | TRBV27 | CASSLSGRSRDEQFF | TGTGCCAGCAGCCTTAGCGGGAGGTCCCGGGATGAGCAGTTCTTC
NA | TRBJ1-4 | TRBD1 | TRBV5-1 | CASSPDRGDEKLFF | TGCGCCAGCAGCCCGGACAGGGGAGATGAAAAACTGTTTTTT
NA | TRBJ2-5 | NA | TRBV7-6 | CASSRGGVETQYF | TGTGCCAGCAGCAGAGGAGGCGTTGAGACCCAGTACTTC
NA | TRBJ2-7 | NA | TRBV7-2 | CASSLIQGSSYEQYF | TGTGCCAGCAGCTTAATTCAGGGGTCATCCTACGAGCAGTACTTC
NA | TRBJ1-2 | NA | TRBV28 | CASSSGPTNYGYTF | TGTGCCAGCAGTTCTGGGCCTACTAACTATGGCTACACCTTC
NA | TRBJ2-2 | TRBD2 | TRBV2 | CASISLAYTGELFF | TGTGCCAGCATTTCACTAGCGTACACCGGGGAGCTGTTTTTT
NA | TRBJ2-7 | NA | TRBV14 | CASSLRYYEQYF | TGTGCCAGCAGCCTCAGGTACTACGAGCAGTACTTC
NA | TRBJ2-2 | TRBD1 | TRBV7-2 | CASSPRETGGGELFF | TGTGCCAGCAGCCCTCGGGAAACAGGGGGCGGGGAGCTGTTTTTT
few | TRBJ2-1 | TRBD2 | TRBV4-3 | CASSQRQISGGGGEQFF | TGCGCCAGCAGCCAACGACAAATTAGCGGGGGGGGCGGTGAGCAGTTCTTC
few | TRBJ2-7 | TRBD2 | TRBV5-4 | CASSLGGTSGFYEQYF | TGTGCCAGCAGCTTGGGGGGGACTAGCGGGTTTTACGAGCAGTACTTC
NA | TRBJ2-3 | NA | TRBV4-3 | CASSQDHLSRGGDTQYF | TGCGCCAGCAGCCAAGACCACCTATCAAGAGGTGGAGATACGCAGTATTTT
NA | TRBJ2-5 | NA | TRBV5-4 | CASSSPKETQYF | TGTGCCAGCAGTAGCCCTAAGGAGACCCAGTACTTC
NA | TRBJ2-2 | TRBD2 | TRBV6-5 | CANSLSGGSGELFF | TGTGCCAACAGCCTTAGCGGGGGGTCCGGGGAGCTGTTTTTT
NA | TRBJ2-6 | NA | TRBV30 | CAWSVDSSGANVLTF | TGTGCCTGGAGTGTGGACTCGTCCGGGGCCAACGTCCTGACTTTC
NA | TRBJ1-1 | NA | TRBV28 | CASSPPGAREAFF | TGTGCCAGCAGCCCTCCAGGGGCTAGGGAAGCTTTCTTT
NA | TRBJ1-3 | NA | TRBV7-2 | CASSLVGALSGNTIYF | TGTGCCAGCAGCTTAGTAGGGGCCCTCTCTGGAAACACCATATATTTT
NA | TRBJ1-2 | NA | TRBV28 | CASTNAGRNYGYTF | TGTGCCAGCACCAATGCGGGCAGAAACTATGGCTACACCTTC
NA | TRBJ1-1 | TRBD1 | TRBV5-6 | CATGQGATEAFF | TGTGCCACGGGGCAGGGGGCAACTGAAGCTTTCTTT
NA | TRBJ1-5 | TRBD1 | TRBV19 | CASSVPFWGQGRHSNQPQHF | TGTGCCAGTAGTGTTCCTTTTTGGGGACAGGGGAGACATAGCAATCAGCCCCAGCATTTT
NA | TRBJ1-1 | NA | TRBV10-1 | CASSENGLGAFF | TGCGCCAGCAGTGAGAACGGTCTCGGAGCTTTCTTT
NA | TRBJ2-3 | NA | TRBV7-2 | CASSLGAGVADTQYF | TGTGCCAGCAGCTTAGGGGCAGGGGTAGCAGATACGCAGTATTTT
NA | TRBJ1-1 | TRBD1 | TRBV5-1 | CASSLALQGGEAFF | TGCGCCAGCAGCTTGGCCCTTCAGGGGGGTGAAGCTTTCTTT
few | TRBJ1-5 | NA | TRBV4-3 | CASSQGPRGAGNQPQHF | TGCGCCAGCAGCCAGGGTCCACGGGGGGCTGGCAATCAGCCCCAGCATTTT
NA | TRBJ1-4 | NA | TRBV27 | CASSFRSGQEKLFF | TGTGCCAGCAGTTTCCGGTCTGGACAGGAAAAACTGTTTTTT
once | TRBJ2-1 | NA | TRBV5-8 | CASSVSGRGAAYNEQFF | TGTGCCAGCAGCGTTAGTGGTCGCGGGGCGGCTTACAATGAGCAGTTCTTC
NA | TRBJ1-2 | NA | TRBV5-8 | CASSPGANYGYTF | TGTGCCAGCAGCCCGGGAGCAAACTATGGCTACACCTTC
NA | TRBJ1-6 | NA | TRBV7-2 | CASSFTVSSYNSPLHF | TGTGCCAGCAGCTTCACGGTGAGCTCCTATAATTCACCCCTCCACTTT
NA | TRBJ1-5 | NA | TRBV28 | CASSSGHPFLAQHF | TGTGCCAGCAGTTCGGGACACCCATTTCTGGCCCAGCATTTT
NA | TRBJ1-2 | NA | TRBV29-1 | CSVDYGGYLGYTF | TGCAGCGTTGATTACGGGGGGTATCTTGGCTACACCTTC
NA | TRBJ1-2 | TRBD1 | TRBV28 | CASLLDRGQGTGGYTF | TGTGCCAGCCTCCTGGACAGGGGACAGGGGACGGGAGGCTACACCTTC
NA | TRBJ1-5 | NA | TRBV2 | CASADSSQPQHF | TGTGCCAGCGCAGACAGCAGTCAGCCCCAGCATTTT
NA | TRBJ2-1 | NA | TRBV5-8 | CASSTQVIGEQFF | TGTGCCAGCAGCACTCAGGTCATTGGTGAGCAGTTCTTC